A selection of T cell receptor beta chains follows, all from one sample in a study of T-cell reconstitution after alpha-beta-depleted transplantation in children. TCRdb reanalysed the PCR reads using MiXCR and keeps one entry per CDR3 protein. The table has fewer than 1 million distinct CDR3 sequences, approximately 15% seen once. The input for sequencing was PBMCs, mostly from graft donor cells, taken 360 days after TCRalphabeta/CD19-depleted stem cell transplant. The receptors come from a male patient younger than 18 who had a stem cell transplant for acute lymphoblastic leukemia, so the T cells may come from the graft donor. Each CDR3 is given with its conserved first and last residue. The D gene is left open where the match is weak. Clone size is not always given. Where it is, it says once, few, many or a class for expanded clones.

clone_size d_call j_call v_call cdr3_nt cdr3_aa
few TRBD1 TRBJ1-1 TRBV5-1 TGCGCCAGCAGCTTGGCTGGACAGGGGGTAGGAACTGAAGCTTTCTTT CASSLAGQGVGTEAFF
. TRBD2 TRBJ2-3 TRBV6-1 TGTGCCAGCAGTCTCAATGGACTAGCTGGGCCCAGAACGCAGTATTTT CASSLNGLAGPRTQYF
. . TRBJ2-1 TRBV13 TGTGCCAGCAGCACCCCCTCTAGTGGCAATGAGCAGTTCTTC CASSTPSSGNEQFF
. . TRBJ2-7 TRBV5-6 TGTGCCAGCAGCTTCAGCCCCTACTCCTCCTACGAGCAGTACTTC CASSFSPYSSYEQYF
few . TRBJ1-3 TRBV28 TGTGCCAGCAGTTCCAACTCAGGGGTCCGAAACACCATATATTTT CASSSNSGVRNTIYF
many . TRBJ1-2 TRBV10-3 TGTGCCATCAGTGAGTCGAATGGAGTAAACACCTTC CAISESNGVNTF
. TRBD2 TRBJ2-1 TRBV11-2 TGTGCCAGCAGCTGGGCTAGCGGGAGGGCCAATGAGCAGTTCTTC CASSWASGRANEQFF
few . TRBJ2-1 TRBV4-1 TGCGCCAGCAGCCGAACTCCCTCGGGCGACAGGTACAATGAGCAGTTCTTC CASSRTPSGDRYNEQFF
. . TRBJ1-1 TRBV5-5 TGTGCCAGCAGGTGGGACTTCGGTGAAGCTTTCTTT CASRWDFGEAFF
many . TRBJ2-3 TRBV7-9 TGTGCCAGCAGCCAACGCCCAGGGAGACGCACAGATACGCAGTATTTT CASSQRPGRRTDTQYF
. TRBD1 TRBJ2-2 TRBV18 TGTGCCAGCTCACCAAAAACAGGGGGCGCGAACGGGGAGCTGTTTTTT CASSPKTGGANGELFF
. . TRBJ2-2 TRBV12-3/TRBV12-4 TGTGCCAGCAGTCCGCGACTGCCCGACACCGGGGAGCTGTTTTTT CASSPRLPDTGELFF
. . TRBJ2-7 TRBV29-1 TGCAGCGCCGAGGGACCCCGGAGGGACGAGCAGTACTTC CSAEGPRRDEQYF
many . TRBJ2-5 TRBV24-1 TGTGCCACCAGTGCCGCGGAGACCCAGTACTTC CATSAAETQYF
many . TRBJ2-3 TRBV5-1 TGCGCCAGCAGCTTCCGGGACACAAGCACAGATACGCAGTATTTT CASSFRDTSTDTQYF
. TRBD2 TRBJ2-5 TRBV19 TGTGCCAGCCGTCGACTAGCGATGAGTGGGGAGACCCAGTACTTC CASRRLAMSGETQYF
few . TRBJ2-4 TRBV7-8 TGTGCCAGCAGCTTCCGGCAAGTGAACATTCAGTACTTC CASSFRQVNIQYF
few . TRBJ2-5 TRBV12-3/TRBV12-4 TGTGCCAGCACCCCCCGCGGAGTAAACGAGACCCAGTACTTC CASTPRGVNETQYF
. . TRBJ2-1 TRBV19 TGTGCCAGTAGTATCGGGACCCCCGGGCATGAGCAGTTCTTC CASSIGTPGHEQFF
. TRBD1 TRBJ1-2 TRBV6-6 TGTGCCAGCAAAGGGACAGGGGACGGCTACACCTTC CASKGTGDGYTF
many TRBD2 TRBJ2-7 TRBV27 TGTGCCAGCAGTTTATGGCTAGCGGGAGACGAGCAGTACTTC CASSLWLAGDEQYF
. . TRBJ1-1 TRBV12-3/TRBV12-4 TGTGCCAGCAGTTTCGAGGGCCCCTACGGGTTTGGCACTGAAGCTTTCTTT CASSFEGPYGFGTEAFF
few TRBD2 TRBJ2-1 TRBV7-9 TGTGCCAGCAGCCAACTCGGACTAGCGGGAGTTTATGAGCAGTTCTTC CASSQLGLAGVYEQFF
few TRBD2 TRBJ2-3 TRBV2 TGTGCCAGCACCTCCTCCGGGGGGACCACAGATACGCAGTATTTT CASTSSGGTTDTQYF
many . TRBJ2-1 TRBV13 TGTGCCAGCAGCTTAGGCGGACAGAACTACAATGAGCAGTTCTTC CASSLGGQNYNEQFF
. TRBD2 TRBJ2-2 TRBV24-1 TGTGCCACCAGTGATGCCTGGACTAGCGGGAACACCGGGGAGCTGTTTTTT CATSDAWTSGNTGELFF
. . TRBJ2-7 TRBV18 TGTGCCAGCTCACCACCTTGGGGGTCGTACGAGCAGTACTTC CASSPPWGSYEQYF
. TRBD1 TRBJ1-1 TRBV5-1 TGCGCCAGCAGCATGCGGACAGGGGGGAACACTGAAGCTTTCTTT CASSMRTGGNTEAFF
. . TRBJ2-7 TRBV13 TGTGCCAGCAGCCTCCCAGGTTGGGGCGAGCAGTACTTC CASSLPGWGEQYF
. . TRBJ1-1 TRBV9 TGTGCCAGCAGCGTTATCCGGGAGGCCACTGAAGCTTTCTTT CASSVIREATEAFF
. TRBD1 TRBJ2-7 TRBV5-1 TGCGCCAGCAGCGTGGGGACAGCTTTTACCTACGAGCAGTACTTC CASSVGTAFTYEQYF
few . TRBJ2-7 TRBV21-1 TGTGCCAGCAGCAAAGCGCCCCACAGGGATAACTCCTACGAGCAGTACTTC CASSKAPHRDNSYEQYF
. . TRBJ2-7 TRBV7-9 TGTGCCAGCAACCCCGGGCACGGAGACTCCTACGAGCAGTACTTC CASNPGHGDSYEQYF
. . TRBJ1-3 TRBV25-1 TGTGCCAGCAGTGAGTTGTATCGTCCCGGAAACACCATATATTTT CASSELYRPGNTIYF
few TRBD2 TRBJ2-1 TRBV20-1 TGCAGTGCTAGACAGTCCCCTAGCGGGACCTACAATGAGCAGTTCTTC CSARQSPSGTYNEQFF
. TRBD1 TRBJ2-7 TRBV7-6 TGTGCCACAGGACAGGGGACGAACGAGCAGTACTTC CATGQGTNEQYF
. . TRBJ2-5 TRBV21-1 TGTGCCAGCAGCAGCGTTGCGAGAGGCCCTCCCCAGTACTTC CASSSVARGPPQYF
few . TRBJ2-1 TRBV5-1 TGCGCCAGCAGCATTGGGGGAGAGAAGCAGTTCTTC CASSIGGEKQFF
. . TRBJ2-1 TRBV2 TGTGCCAGCCAGGACCTAGGGGACAATGAGCAGTTCTTC CASQDLGDNEQFF
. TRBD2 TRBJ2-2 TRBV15 TGTGCCACCAGCAGAGATCCTCTTAAGACTAGCGGGAGATCCGGGGAGCTGTTTTTT CATSRDPLKTSGRSGELFF
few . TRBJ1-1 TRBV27 TGTGCCAGCAGTGTCGGGGTACTGAACACTGAAGCTTTCTTT CASSVGVLNTEAFF